This is a list of T cell receptor beta chains from one sample in a study of blood T cell repertoires in COVID-19. Clones were read by immunoSEQ multiplex PCR, and TCRdb kept only the in-frame ones, dropping some. The table shows a few hundred thousand clones, with around 84% occurring only once. The sequencing sample was made of PBMCs or T cells enriched from blood (not recorded which). These TCRs come from a man between 25 and 39 years old with acute COVID-19. Both conserved end residues are part of each CDR3. D genes are given only for firm matches. Clone size appears in some rows only: once, few, many, or a class for an expanded clone.

V	J	size	D	DNA	CDR3
TRBV5-4	TRBJ1-1	.	TRBD1	TGTGCCAGCACCCTCCCGGGACAGGTGAACACTGAAGCTTTCTTT	CASTLPGQVNTEAFF
TRBV5-6	TRBJ1-2	once	.	TGTGCCAGCAGCTCCCCGGTTAACTATGGCTACACCTTC	CASSSPVNYGYTF
TRBV5-8	TRBJ1-2	once	.	TGTGCCAGCAGCTTGCGGGCGCCGGGGACTTATGGCTACACCTTC	CASSLRAPGTYGYTF
TRBV7-9	TRBJ2-1	.	.	TGTGCCAGCAGCTTTCAGGGGTACGCCAATGAGCAGTTCTTC	CASSFQGYANEQFF
TRBV2	TRBJ1-2	.	TRBD1	TGTGCCAGCAGGTTCGACAGGGCGAGGGGTGGCTACACCTTC	CASRFDRARGGYTF
TRBV5-1	TRBJ2-3	.	.	TGCGCCAGCAGCTTGGCGCGGGACGGAGATACGCAGTATTTT	CASSLARDGDTQYF
TRBV11-2	TRBJ2-2	.	TRBD2	TGTGCCAGCAGCCGGACTAGCGGGGAGGTGGAGCTGTTTTTT	CASSRTSGEVELFF
TRBV7-3	TRBJ1-6	.	TRBD1	TGTGCCAGCAGCTTAACGCAACAGGGGGCGTCCTATAATTCACCCCTCCACTTT	CASSLTQQGASYNSPLHF
TRBV5-1	TRBJ1-2	.	.	TGCGCCAGCAGCTTGGAACTGGGCTTATATGGCTACACCTTC	CASSLELGLYGYTF
TRBV7-9	TRBJ2-2	.	.	TGTGCCAGCAGCTTGGCTACAGGGAGGGACACCGGGGAGCTGTTTTTT	CASSLATGRDTGELFF
TRBV30	TRBJ2-1	.	TRBD1	TGTGCCTGGAGCAATCTCGGGACAGGGGCCAATGAGCAGTTCTTC	CAWSNLGTGANEQFF
TRBV30	TRBJ2-5	.	TRBD2	TGTGCCTGGGGAAGTTCAGGACTAGCGGGAGGGAGAGAGACCCAGTACTTC	CAWGSSGLAGGRETQYF
TRBV12-5	TRBJ1-4	.	.	TGTGCTAGTGGTTCCGACCCCCAGGGTTCAGAAAAACTGTTTTTT	CASGSDPQGSEKLFF
TRBV28	TRBJ2-5	.	TRBD2	TGTGCCAGCAGTTCCGGGGGGAGGGAAGAGACCCAGTACTTC	CASSSGGREETQYF
TRBV25-1	TRBJ2-1	.	TRBD2	TGTGCCAGCAGACCAAGCGGGAGTGGGGTCAGTGAGCAGTTCTTC	CASRPSGSGVSEQFF
TRBV5-4	TRBJ2-5	.	.	TGTGCCAGCAGACAGGGCCTCTCCCAAGAGACCCAGTACTTC	CASRQGLSQETQYF
TRBV7-6	TRBJ1-5	.	.	TGTGCCAGCAGCTTAGTGGCCGGGATAAGCAATCAGCCCCAGCATTTT	CASSLVAGISNQPQHF
TRBV11-2	TRBJ1-1	.	.	TGTGCCAGCAGCTTAGGAGAAAACACTGAAGCTTTCTTT	CASSLGENTEAFF
TRBV4-1	TRBJ1-6	once	.	TGCGCCAGCAGCCAAGAGAGTAAGGGCAGGGGAGCTTCACCCCTCCACTTT	CASSQESKGRGASPLHF
TRBV7-2	TRBJ2-5	.	.	TGTGCCAGCAGCTTAACGTCGGGGGTGGAGACCCAGTACTTC	CASSLTSGVETQYF
TRBV27	TRBJ1-5	.	.	TGTGCCAGCAGTTTTTCACAGGGTTACCAGCCCCAGCATTTT	CASSFSQGYQPQHF
TRBV4-3	TRBJ2-3	.	TRBD2	TGCGCCAGCAGCCAAGCGACTAGCGCCACAGATACGCAGTATTTT	CASSQATSATDTQYF
TRBV4-3	TRBJ2-4	once	.	TGCGCCAGCAGCCAGGGGCCCAAAAACATTCAGTACTTC	CASSQGPKNIQYF
TRBV2	TRBJ1-5	once	TRBD1	TGTGCCAGCAGTGAAGAGACAGGGTTCGGTCAGCCCCAGCATTTT	CASSEETGFGQPQHF
TRBV11-3	TRBJ2-5	.	.	TGTGCCAGCAGCTTTGGAGCGGAGACCCAGTACTTC	CASSFGAETQYF
TRBV5-5	TRBJ2-3	.	TRBD2	TGTGCCAGCAGGTCGACTAGCCCTGCTACGCAGTATTTT	CASRSTSPATQYF
TRBV19	TRBJ2-2	.	TRBD1	TGTGCCAGTCACACCGGGACAGGGGAAACCGGGGAGCTGTTTTTT	CASHTGTGETGELFF
TRBV19	TRBJ1-6	.	TRBD1	TGTGCCAGTAGTAGGACAGGCAATTCACCCCTCCACTTT	CASSRTGNSPLHF
TRBV9	TRBJ1-5	.	TRBD1	TGTGCCAGCAGCCCACAGGGGGCAGGGGGCACCCAGCATTTT	CASSPQGAGGTQHF
TRBV20-1	TRBJ2-1	.	.	TGCAGTATTAGCTATACTGCTTTGCAGTTCTTC	CSISYTALQFF
TRBV5-1	TRBJ1-5	.	.	TGCGCCAGCAGCTTTGGGGGGGAGATCGGCAATCAGCCCCAGCATTTT	CASSFGGEIGNQPQHF
TRBV7-9	TRBJ1-2	.	TRBD1	TGTGCCAGCAGCTTAGCAGGGGGCCAGGGCTACACCTTC	CASSLAGGQGYTF
TRBV18	TRBJ1-1	once	.	TGTGCCAGTTCAAGGGGGTCCAACACTGAAGCTTTCTTT	CASSRGSNTEAFF
TRBV18	TRBJ1-2	.	TRBD1	TGTGCCAGCTCATCACCGAACAGGGGGGGCTACACCTTC	CASSSPNRGGYTF
TRBV6-1	TRBJ1-5	.	TRBD1	TGTGCCAGCAGTGACCCAGGGGGCTACAATCAGCCCCAGCATTTT	CASSDPGGYNQPQHF
TRBV11-3	TRBJ2-1	once	TRBD2	TGTGCCAGCAGCTCTAGCGGGGGGCCCCACAATGAGCAGTTCTTC	CASSSSGGPHNEQFF
TRBV5-1	TRBJ1-2	.	.	TGTGCCAGCAGCTCAGCGGCGATTATTTATGGCTACACCTTC	CASSSAAIIYGYTF
TRBV7-9	TRBJ2-3	.	TRBD1	TGTGCCAGCAGCTTTATGCAGGGGGCAACAGATACGCAGTATTTT	CASSFMQGATDTQYF
TRBV6-4	TRBJ2-3	few	.	TGTGCCAGCAGTGGGGGCGACGATACAGATACGCAGTATTTT	CASSGGDDTDTQYF
TRBV9	TRBJ2-2	.	.	TGTGCCAGCAGCGTAGACCGGGGGAACACCGGGGAGCTGTTTTTT	CASSVDRGNTGELFF
TRBV29-1	TRBJ1-1	.	.	TGCAGCACGGGTGGACAGTTGAACACTGAAGCTTTCTTT	CSTGGQLNTEAFF
TRBV27	TRBJ1-1	.	TRBD1	TGTGCCAGCAGTTCCGCAGGGGGCAGGACTGAAGCTTTCTTT	CASSSAGGRTEAFF
TRBV19	TRBJ1-6	.	TRBD1	TGTGCCAGTAGTATGACAGGGCTCTATAATTCACCCCTCCACTTT	CASSMTGLYNSPLHF
TRBV13	TRBJ2-1	.	TRBD2	TGTGCCAGCAGCTTGGTAGCGGGAGATAGATACAATGAGCAGTTCTTC	CASSLVAGDRYNEQFF
TRBV3-1/TRBV3-2	TRBJ1-5	.	.	TGTGCCAGCAGCCAATACCCAGGGAGCAATCAGCCCCAGCATTTT	CASSQYPGSNQPQHF
TRBV3-1/TRBV3-2	TRBJ1-2	.	.	TGTGCCAGCAGCCAAGAGTACAGTTATGGCTACACCTTC	CASSQEYSYGYTF
TRBV12-3/TRBV12-4	TRBJ2-5	once	TRBD2	TGTGCCAGCAGCCCGGGGGGCCAAGAGACCCAGTACTTC	CASSPGGQETQYF
TRBV6-5	TRBJ2-1	.	.	TGTGCCAGCAGTCCTCAAGATATACAGTACAATGAGCAGTTCTTC	CASSPQDIQYNEQFF
TRBV12-3/TRBV12-4	TRBJ1-2	.	.	TGTGCCAGCAGTTTAGGGGGAGGTGGCTACACCTTC	CASSLGGGGYTF
TRBV27	TRBJ1-6	.	.	TGTGCCAGCAGTTTATGGGGCACGGGGGATAATTCACCCCTCCACTTT	CASSLWGTGDNSPLHF
TRBV7-2	TRBJ2-2	.	TRBD1	TGTGCCAGCAGCACGACAGGGGCCATCGGGGAGCTGTTTTTT	CASSTTGAIGELFF
TRBV5-6	TRBJ2-5	.	TRBD1	TGTGCCAGCAGCTTAAGACAGGGAGTGGGAGAGACCCAGTACTTC	CASSLRQGVGETQYF
TRBV11-3	TRBJ2-4	.	TRBD1	TGTGCCAGCAGCTCGGGACAGGGGGAAAACATTCAGTACTTC	CASSSGQGENIQYF
TRBV29-1	TRBJ1-2	.	TRBD1	TGCAGCGTTGTGGGGACAGGGGTTGACTACACCTTC	CSVVGTGVDYTF
TRBV5-6	TRBJ2-2	.	TRBD1	TGTGCCAGCAGCTTAACAGGGGGCGCTAACGGGGAGCTGTTTTTT	CASSLTGGANGELFF
TRBV9	TRBJ2-1	.	.	TGTGCCAGCAGCGTTAGCCCGAGCTCCTACAATGAGCAGTTCTTC	CASSVSPSSYNEQFF